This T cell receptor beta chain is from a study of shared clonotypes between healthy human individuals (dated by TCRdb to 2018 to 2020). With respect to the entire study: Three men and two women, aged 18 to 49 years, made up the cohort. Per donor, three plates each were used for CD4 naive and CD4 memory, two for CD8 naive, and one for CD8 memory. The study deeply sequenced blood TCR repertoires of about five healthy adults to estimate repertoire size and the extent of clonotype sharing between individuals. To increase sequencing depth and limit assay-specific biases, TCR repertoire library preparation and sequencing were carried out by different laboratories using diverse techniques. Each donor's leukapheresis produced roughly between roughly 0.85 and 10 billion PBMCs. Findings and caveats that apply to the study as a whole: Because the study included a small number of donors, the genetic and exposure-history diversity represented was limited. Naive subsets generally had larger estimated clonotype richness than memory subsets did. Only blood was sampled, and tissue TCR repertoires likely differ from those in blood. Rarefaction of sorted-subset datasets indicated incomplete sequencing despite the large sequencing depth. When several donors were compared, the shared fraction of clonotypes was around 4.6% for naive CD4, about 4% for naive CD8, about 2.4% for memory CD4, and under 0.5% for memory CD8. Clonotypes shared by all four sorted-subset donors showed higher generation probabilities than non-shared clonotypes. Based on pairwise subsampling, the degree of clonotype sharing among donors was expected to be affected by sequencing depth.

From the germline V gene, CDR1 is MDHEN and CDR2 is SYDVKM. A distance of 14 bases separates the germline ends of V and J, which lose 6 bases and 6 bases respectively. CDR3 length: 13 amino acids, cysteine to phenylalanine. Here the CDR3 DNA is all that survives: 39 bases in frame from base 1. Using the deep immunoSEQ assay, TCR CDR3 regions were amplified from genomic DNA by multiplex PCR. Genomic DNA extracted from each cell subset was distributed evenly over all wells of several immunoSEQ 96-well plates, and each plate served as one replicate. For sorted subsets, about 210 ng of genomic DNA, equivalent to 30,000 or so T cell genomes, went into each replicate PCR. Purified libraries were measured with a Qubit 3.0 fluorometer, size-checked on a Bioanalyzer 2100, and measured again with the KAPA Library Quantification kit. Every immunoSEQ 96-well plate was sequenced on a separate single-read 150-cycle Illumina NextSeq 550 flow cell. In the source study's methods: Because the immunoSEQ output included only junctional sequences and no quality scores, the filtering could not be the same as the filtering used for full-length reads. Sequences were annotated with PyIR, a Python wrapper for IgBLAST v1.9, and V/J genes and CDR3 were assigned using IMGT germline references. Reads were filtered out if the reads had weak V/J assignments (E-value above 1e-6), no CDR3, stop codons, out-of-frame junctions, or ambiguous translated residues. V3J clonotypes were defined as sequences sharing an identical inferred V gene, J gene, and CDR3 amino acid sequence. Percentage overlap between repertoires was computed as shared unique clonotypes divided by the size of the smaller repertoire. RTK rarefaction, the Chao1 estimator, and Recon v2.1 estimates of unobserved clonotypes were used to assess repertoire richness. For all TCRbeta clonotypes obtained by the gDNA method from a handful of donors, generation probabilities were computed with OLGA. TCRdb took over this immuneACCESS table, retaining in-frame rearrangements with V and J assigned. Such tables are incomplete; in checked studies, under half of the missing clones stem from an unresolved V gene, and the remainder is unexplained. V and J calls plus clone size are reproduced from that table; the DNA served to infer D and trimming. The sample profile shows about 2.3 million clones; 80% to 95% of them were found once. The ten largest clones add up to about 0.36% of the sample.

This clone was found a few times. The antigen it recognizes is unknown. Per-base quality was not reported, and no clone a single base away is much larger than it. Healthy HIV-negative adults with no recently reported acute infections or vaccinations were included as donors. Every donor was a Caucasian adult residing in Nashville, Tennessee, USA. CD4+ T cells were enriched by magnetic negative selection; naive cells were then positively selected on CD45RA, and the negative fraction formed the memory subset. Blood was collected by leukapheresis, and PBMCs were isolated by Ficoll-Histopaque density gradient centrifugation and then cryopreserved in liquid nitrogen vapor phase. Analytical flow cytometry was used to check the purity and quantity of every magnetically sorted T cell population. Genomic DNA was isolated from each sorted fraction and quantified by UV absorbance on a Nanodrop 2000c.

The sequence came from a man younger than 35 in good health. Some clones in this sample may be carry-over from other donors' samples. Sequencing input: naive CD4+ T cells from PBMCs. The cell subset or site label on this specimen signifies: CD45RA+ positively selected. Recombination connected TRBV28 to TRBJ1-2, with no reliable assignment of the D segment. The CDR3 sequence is CASSLPSGNGYTF. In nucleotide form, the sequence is TGTGCCAGCAGCTTGCCCTCAGGAAATGGCTACACCTTC.